This TCR beta chain was sequenced during a study of T cells after posttransplantation cyclophosphamide. Data came from immunoSEQ multiplex PCR; TCRdb stores just in-frame clones and leaves some out. Altogether about 12,000 clones are present, over 2% being singletons, with the ten largest covering roughly 15%. CDR3 size: 16 residues. Losses at the gene ends were 0 bases for V and 3 bases for J; bases not matched to a gene: 8. From germline, CDR1 is SGHRS and CDR2 YFSETQ. Treatment was busulfan-fludarabine conditioning, a marrow graft, and cyclophosphamide on days +3 and +4. This sample comprised PBMCs, obtained after allogeneic stem cell transplant with posttransplant cyclophosphamide. This TCR came from a young adult male patient who received an allogeneic stem cell transplant from a related donor, was CMV-positive, and had no GVHD. Some T cells may be provided by the graft donor. V usage is TRBV5-1 and J usage is TRBJ2-5; 7 nucleotides agree with TRBD1. The CDR3 loop reads CASSLADPGQKETQYF. In DNA form, the CDR3 reads TGCGCCAGCAGCTTGGCGGATCCGGGACAGAAAGAGACCCAGTACTTC.